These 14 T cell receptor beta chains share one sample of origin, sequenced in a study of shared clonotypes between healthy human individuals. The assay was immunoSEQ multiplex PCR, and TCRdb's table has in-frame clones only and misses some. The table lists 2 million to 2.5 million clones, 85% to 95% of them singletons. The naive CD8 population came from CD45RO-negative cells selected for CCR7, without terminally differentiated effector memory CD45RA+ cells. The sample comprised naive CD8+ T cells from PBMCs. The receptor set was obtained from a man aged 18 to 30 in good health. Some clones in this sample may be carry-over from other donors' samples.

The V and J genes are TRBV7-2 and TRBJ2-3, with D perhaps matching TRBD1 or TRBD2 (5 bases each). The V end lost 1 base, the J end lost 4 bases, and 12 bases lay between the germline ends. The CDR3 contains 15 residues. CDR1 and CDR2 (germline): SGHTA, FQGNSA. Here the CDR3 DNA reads TGTGCCAGCAGCTTAGGAGGGGCTAGCCCAGATACGCAGTATTTT. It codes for CASSLGGASPDTQYF.

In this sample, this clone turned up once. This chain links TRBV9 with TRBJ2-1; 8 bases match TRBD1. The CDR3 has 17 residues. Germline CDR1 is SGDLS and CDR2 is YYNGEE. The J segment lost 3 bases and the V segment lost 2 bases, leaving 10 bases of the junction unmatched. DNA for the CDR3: TGTGCCAGCAGCGTGGAACAGGGGGTAATTGGCTACAATGAGCAGTTCTTC. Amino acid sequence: CASSVEQGVIGYNEQFF.

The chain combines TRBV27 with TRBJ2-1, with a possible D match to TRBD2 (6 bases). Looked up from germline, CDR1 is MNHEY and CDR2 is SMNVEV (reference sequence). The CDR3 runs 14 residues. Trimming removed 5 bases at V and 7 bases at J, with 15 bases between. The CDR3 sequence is CASSASGSGNEQFF. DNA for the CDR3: TGTGCCAGCAGTGCCTCCGGGAGTGGGAATGAGCAGTTCTTC.

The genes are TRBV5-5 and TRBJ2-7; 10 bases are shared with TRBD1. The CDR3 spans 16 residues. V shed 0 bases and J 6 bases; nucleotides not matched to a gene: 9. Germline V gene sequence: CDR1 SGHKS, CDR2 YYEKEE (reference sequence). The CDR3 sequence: CASSLVDRDRGREQYF. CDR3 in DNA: TGTGCCAGCAGCTTGGTAGACCGGGACAGGGGTCGCGAGCAGTACTTC.

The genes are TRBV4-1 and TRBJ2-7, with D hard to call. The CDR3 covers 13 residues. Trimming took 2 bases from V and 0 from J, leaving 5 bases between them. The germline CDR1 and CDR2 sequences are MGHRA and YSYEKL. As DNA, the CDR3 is TGCGCCAGCAGCCAAACCAACTCCTACGAGCAGTACTTC. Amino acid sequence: CASSQTNSYEQYF.

The CDR3 DNA follows: TGTGCCAGCAGCCCCCGTGTTGGGGGAGGTAACTCCTACGAGCAGTACTTC. Protein: CASSPRVGGGNSYEQYF. This chain uses TRBV7-9 with TRBJ2-7, with D possibly TRBD2 on 6 matching bases. The CDR3 length is 17 residues. Germline CDR1 is SEHNR and CDR2 is FQNEAQ (reference sequence). Trimming stripped 5 bases from V and 0 bases from J, with 20 bases between.

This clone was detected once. The CDR3 nucleotides are TGCGCCAGCAGTGACGGCAGCGCCTACGAGCAGTACTTC. It specifies CASSDGSAYEQYF. This chain connects TRBV10-2 to TRBJ2-7; D not certain. CDR1 is WSHSY, CDR2 SAAADI, per germline. Trimming stripped 3 bases from V and 2 bases from J, with 8 bases between. The CDR3 consists of 13 residues.

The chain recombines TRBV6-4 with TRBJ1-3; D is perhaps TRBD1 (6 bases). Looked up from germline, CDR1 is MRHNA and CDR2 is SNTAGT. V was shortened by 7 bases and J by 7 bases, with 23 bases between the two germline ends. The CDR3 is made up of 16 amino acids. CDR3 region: CASTLKGRGRFNTIYF. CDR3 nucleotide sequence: TGTGCCAGCACTCTTAAAGGCAGGGGTCGGTTCAACACCATATATTTT.

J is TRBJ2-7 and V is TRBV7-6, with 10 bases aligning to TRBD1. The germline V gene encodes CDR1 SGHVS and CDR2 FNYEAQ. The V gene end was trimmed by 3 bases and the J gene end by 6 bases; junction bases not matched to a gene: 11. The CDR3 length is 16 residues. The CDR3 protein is CASSFNRDRGHSEQYF. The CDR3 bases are TGTGCCAGCAGCTTCAACCGGGACAGGGGACACTCCGAGCAGTACTTC.

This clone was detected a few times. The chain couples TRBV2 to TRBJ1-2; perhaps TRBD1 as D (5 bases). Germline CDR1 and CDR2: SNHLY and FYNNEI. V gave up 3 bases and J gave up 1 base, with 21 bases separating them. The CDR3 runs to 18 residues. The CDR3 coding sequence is TGTGCCAGCAGTGAGATCCCCGGGACGGTGCATCTTAACTATGGCTACACCTTC. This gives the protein CASSEIPGTVHLNYGYTF. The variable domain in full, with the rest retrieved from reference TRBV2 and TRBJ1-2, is EPEVTQTPSHQVTQMGQEVILRCVPISNHLYFYWYRQILGQKVEFLVSFYNNEISEKSEIFDDQFSVERPDGSNFTLKIRSTKLEDSAMYFCASSEIPGTVHLNYGYTFGSGTRLTVV.

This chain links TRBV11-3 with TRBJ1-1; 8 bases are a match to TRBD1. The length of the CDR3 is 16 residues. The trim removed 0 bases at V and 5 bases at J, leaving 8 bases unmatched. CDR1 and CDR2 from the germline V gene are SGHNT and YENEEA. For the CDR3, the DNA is TGTGCCAGCAGCTTAGACCCCGACAGGGGTAGGACTGAAGCTTTCTTT. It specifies CASSLDPDRGRTEAFF.

CDR3 residues: CSGTGTGGYNEQFF. CDR3 in DNA: TGCAGCGGAACCGGGACAGGGGGATACAATGAGCAGTTCTTC. The chain has TRBV29-1 and TRBJ2-1, with TRBD1 matching over 11 bases. Germline-derived CDR1 and CDR2 are SQVTM and ANQGSEA. After removal of 7 bases from V and 4 bases from J, the junction contained 6 bases not matched to a gene. This CDR3 comprises 14 residues.

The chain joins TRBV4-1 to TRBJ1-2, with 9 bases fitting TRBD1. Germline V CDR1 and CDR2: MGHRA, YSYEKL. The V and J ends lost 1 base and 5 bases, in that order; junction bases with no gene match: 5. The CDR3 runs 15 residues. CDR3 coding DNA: TGCGCCAGCAGCCAAGTAACGGACAGGGGATATGGCTACACCTTC. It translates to CASSQVTDRGYGYTF.

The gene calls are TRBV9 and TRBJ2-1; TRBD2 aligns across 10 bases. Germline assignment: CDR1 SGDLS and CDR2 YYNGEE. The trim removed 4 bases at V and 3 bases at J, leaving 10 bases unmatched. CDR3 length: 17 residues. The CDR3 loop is CASSNGASGSLYNEQFF. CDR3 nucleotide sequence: TGTGCCAGCAGCAATGGGGCTAGCGGGAGCCTCTACAATGAGCAGTTCTTC.